This TCR beta chain originates from a study of OX40 agonist ivuxolimab in advanced cancers. Study-wide background: From 23 to 79 years was the age range, with a mean of approximately 58 years, and roughly 80% were male.

The method was immunoSEQ multiplex PCR; TCRdb's version includes in-frame clones alone and lacks a portion of them. This sample carries about 58,000 clones, about 79% of them seen once, and the ten largest clones take roughly 1.5%. The CDR3 extends over 16 amino acids. With V trimmed by 2 bases and J by 4 bases, 10 bases remained unmatched. CDR1 is GTSNPN and CDR2 is SVGIG in the germline V gene (reference sequence). This TCR was sampled from an adult with an advanced solid tumor such as melanoma, head and neck, liver or kidney cancer. J is TRBJ1-1 and V is TRBV30; 10 bases align to TRBD1. Sequences were derived from CD4+ or CD8+ T cells sorted from blood, sampled in a trial of the OX40 agonist ivuxolimab. The CDR3 region has the DNA TGTGCCTGGAGTACCTCCTTCGGGACAGGGGTCACTGAAGCTTTCTTT. Its translation is CAWSTSFGTGVTEAFF.